This T cell receptor beta chain was sequenced during a study of somatic mutations in cytotoxic T cells in rheumatoid arthritis. Study conclusions and caveats: For about an eighth of the 65 patients, a single CD8+ clone accounted for more than 20% of CD8+ cells. Statistically, CD8+ T-cell clonality was not significantly distinct between individuals with rheumatoid arthritis and age-matched healthy controls. No multiple-comparison adjustment was applied to the slight TRBV07 underrepresentation in rheumatoid arthritis patients.

By positive magnetic bead selection, CD4+ and CD8+ cells were isolated, and their purity was checked by flow cytometry. Concerning this clone: Its target is not known.

The protocol was immunoSEQ multiplex PCR, while the TCRdb copy is restricted to in-frame clones and leaves out a portion. The sample consists of some 30,000 clones, around nine tenths of them appearing once. Trimming took 4 bases from V and 9 from J, leaving 10 bases between them. CDR3 length: 12 amino acids. Germline V gives CDR1 SGHVS, CDR2 FNYEAQ. The chain has TRBV7-6 and TRBJ2-1; no clear D. The TCR was taken from an adult with rheumatoid arthritis. The sample comprised CD8+ T cells sorted from blood. In nucleotides, the CDR3 is TGTGCCAGCAGCTCCAACGGGTTTGAGCAGTTCTTC. Translating it yields CASSSNGFEQFF.